What follows is one TCR beta chain and its context. The sample is drawn from a study of T cell responses to AZD1222 COVID-19 vaccine. Method: immunoSEQ multiplex PCR; TCRdb's copy keeps in-frame clones and lacks some. There are about 140,000 clones in the sample; about 89% occur only once, and about 2.7% lies in the top ten. The CDR3 is 13 amino acids. V lost 4 bases and J lost 5, with 11 bases in between. Per germline, CDR1 MNHNY and CDR2 SVGAGI (reference sequence). This chain uses TRBV6-6 with TRBJ1-2, with D uncertain. The starting material was peripheral blood, obtained on day 0 of AZD1222 vaccination. This clonotype was sampled from an adult in good health. This CDR3 is CASSSDATYGYTF. The CDR3 DNA is TGTGCCAGCAGTTCAGATGCAACTTATGGCTACACCTTC.